These 27 T cell receptor beta chains originate from one sample sequenced in a study of early T cells in non-severe SARS-CoV-2 infection. TCRdb fed the 5' RACE reads into MiXCR, producing one record per CDR3 protein. The sample records around 46,000 distinct CDR3 sequences, roughly 5.5% being singletons. Sequencing was carried out using whole blood. The receptors come from an adult who was a healthcare worker with PCR-confirmed SARS-CoV-2 infection or an uninfected control (not recorded which).

This clonotype has a count of ten or more. The chain employs TRBV11-2 and TRBJ2-7; 9 positions match TRBD1. Germline V lookup: CDR1 SGHAT, CDR2 FQNNGV. CDR3 size: 15 residues. V shed 5 bases and J 5 bases; nucleotides not matched to a gene: 10. This chain's CDR3 is CASSPPGTGRHEQYF. The CDR3 coding sequence is TGTGCCAGCAGCCCTCCCGGGACAGGGAGGCACGAGCAGTACTTC.

This clonotype was recorded at least ten times. This sequence joins TRBV29-1 and TRBJ2-5; D might be TRBD1 (5 bases). Germline CDR1 reads SQVTM; CDR2 reads ANQGSEA. The CDR3 covers 14 residues. V lost 5 bases, J lost 4 bases, and 17 bases lay in between. The CDR3 nucleotides are TGCAGCGTTCCACAGGAACACGCCAGAGAGACCCAGTACTTC. Its translation: CSVPQEHARETQYF. Combining the CDR3 with reference TRBV29-1 and TRBJ2-5 gives the whole variable domain SAVISQKPSRDICQRGTSLTIQCQVDSQVTMMFWYRQQPGQSLTLIATANQGSEATYESGFVIDKFPISRPNLTFSTLTVSNMSPEDSSIYLCSVPQEHARETQYFGPGTRLLVL.

This clonotype was detected many times. The chain is built from TRBV27 and TRBJ2-3; 12 bases line up with TRBD2. The CDR3 covers 16 residues. V lost 6 bases, J lost 2 bases, and 6 bases stayed unmatched. Germline CDR1 is MNHEY and CDR2 is SMNVEV (reference sequence). The CDR3 DNA follows: TGTGCCAGCAGCCTGACTAGCGGGAGATACACAGATACGCAGTATTTT. This encodes CASSLTSGRYTDTQYF.

This clonotype occurred a few times. The chain links TRBV29-1 to TRBJ2-7, with 8 nucleotides matching TRBD1. The V segment lost 2 bases and the J segment 6 bases; nucleotides outside the gene matches: 3. The CDR3 consists of 12 residues. The germline V gene has CDR1 SQVTM and CDR2 ANQGSEA. The CDR3 sequence is CSVERQGAEQYF. The CDR3 nucleotides are TGCAGCGTTGAACGGCAGGGGGCCGAGCAGTACTTC.

In this sample, this clonotype turned up a few times. This may stem from a read error, because a much larger clone lies one nucleotide away. The chain employs TRBV3-1 and TRBJ2-5; D uncertain. The CDR3 contains 13 residues. Germline CDR1 reads LGHDT; CDR2 reads YNNKEL (reference sequence). CDR3 coding DNA: TGTGCCAGCGACACGCACAGCCAAGAGATCCAGTACTTC. Protein: CASDTHSQEIQYF.

This clonotype was found a few times. The V and J genes are TRBV20-1 and TRBJ2-1, with D maybe TRBD1 (6 bases). The CDR3 is 14 amino acids. Germline V gives CDR1 DFQATT, CDR2 SNEGSKA (reference sequence). V was trimmed by 0 bases and J by 10 bases, leaving 16 bases between them. CDR3 protein: CSARDGTPTGEQFF. CDR3 bases: TGCAGTGCTAGAGATGGGACACCGACGGGAGAGCAGTTCTTC.

This clonotype showed up many times. The gene calls are TRBV12-2 and TRBJ1-5. TRBV12-2 corresponds to a pseudogene. The CDR3 extends over 16 amino acids. Here the CDR3 DNA reads TGTGCAAGTCGCTTAGCGTCCGGCAGACACAATCAGCCCCAGCATTTT. It specifies CASRLASGRHNQPQHF.

This clonotype was seen many times. The chain links TRBV12-5 to TRBJ1-5, with D uncertain. This CDR3 spans 16 amino acids. The germline gives CDR1 LGHNT, CDR2 FRNRAP. V was clipped by 5 bases and J by 1 base, with 15 bases between them. This chain's CDR3 is CASGNPAGGSNQPQHF. The CDR3, as DNA: TGTGCTAGTGGTAATCCTGCGGGAGGGAGCAATCAGCCCCAGCATTTT. Using reference TRBV12-5 and TRBJ1-5 for the parts outside the CDR3, the full variable domain is DARVTQTPRHKVTEMGQEVTMRCQPILGHNTVFWYRQTMMQGLELLAYFRNRAPLDDSGMPKDRFSAEMPDATLATLKIQPSEPRDSAVYFCASGNPAGGSNQPQHFGDGTRLSIL.

This clonotype was seen at least ten times. The rearrangement uses TRBV24-1 and TRBJ2-5; D may correspond to TRBD1 or TRBD2 (5 bases each). Trimming took 0 bases from V and 3 from J, leaving 10 bases between them. The CDR3 is made up of 15 amino acids. Germline CDR1 reads KGHDR; CDR2 reads SFDVKD. The CDR3 DNA follows: TGTGCCACCAGTGATTTGGACGGGGCGAAAGAGACCCAGTACTTC. This translates into CATSDLDGAKETQYF.

V and J are TRBV29-1 and TRBJ2-2; 7 bases map to TRBD1. Looked up from germline, CDR1 is SQVTM and CDR2 is ANQGSEA. This CDR3 is 13 amino acids long. J lost 1 base, V lost 7 bases, and 3 bases had no gene match. CDR3 bases: TGCAGCGGTGGGACAGAGAACACCGGGGAGCTGTTTTTT. Residues: CSGGTENTGELFF.

This clonotype was recorded many times. This sequence joins TRBV18 and TRBJ2-3; 10 bases map to TRBD2. CDR3 size: 15 residues. Germline assignment: CDR1 KGHSH and CDR2 LQKENI. With V trimmed by 4 bases and J by 8 bases, 9 bases remained unmatched. CDR3 protein: CASSLLERGGPTQYF. In nucleotides, the CDR3 is TGTGCCAGCTCACTCCTGGAGCGGGGGGGCCCTACGCAGTATTTT.

Of note for this clonotype: Given a much more abundant clone one base away, this may be a read error. The chain joins TRBV10-2 to TRBJ1-5; D may be TRBD1 (5 bases). Trimming pared 3 bases from V and 9 bases from J, leaving 9 bases between. The CDR3 sequence is 12 residues long. Germline values: CDR1 WSHSY, CDR2 SAAADI. The CDR3 DNA reads as TGCGCCAGCAGTGATACGGGACCGCCCCAGCATTTT. Translated, it gives CASSDTGPPQHF.

This clonotype was seen ten or more times. The J gene is TRBJ1-5, the V gene TRBV15, with unresolved D. CDR3 length: 15 residues. Germline V gene data show CDR1 as LNHNV and CDR2 as YYDKDF (reference sequence). V lost 3 bases and J lost 2, with 11 bases in between. CDR3 DNA: TGTGCCACCAGCAGTCTCCTGAGAGGCAATCAGCCCCAGCATTTT. It translates to CATSSLLRGNQPQHF.

The sample holds a few counts of this clonotype. The chain couples TRBV4-3 to TRBJ1-1, with no clear D. Per the germline V gene, CDR1 is LGHNA and CDR2 is YSLEER. V was pared by 0 bases and J by 5 bases, with 10 bases between. The CDR3 consists of 14 residues. CDR3 nucleotide sequence: TGCGCCAGCAGCCAAGAGTGCCGGGAAACTGAAGCTTTCTTT. The encoded protein is CASSQECRETEAFF.

This clonotype was seen ten or more times. The rearrangement joins TRBV7-9 to TRBJ2-2; 7 nucleotides match TRBD2. This CDR3 is 13 amino acids long. Germline assignment: CDR1 SEHNR and CDR2 FQNEAQ (reference sequence). V dropped 10 bases and J dropped 3; count of bases not matched to a gene: 5. CDR3 coding DNA: TGTGCCACCGACAGCGGGGACACCGGGGAGCTGTTTTTT. Translation gives CATDSGDTGELFF.

This chain joins TRBV19 and TRBJ2-5; 10 positions agree with TRBD1. Germline V gene data show CDR1 as LNHDA and CDR2 as SQIVND (reference sequence). Losses at the gene ends were 9 bases for V and 1 base for J; bases not matched to a gene: 8. The CDR3 spans 15 residues. CDR3 sequence reads: CASSGTGESQETQYF. In nucleotides, the CDR3 is TGTGCCAGCTCCGGGACAGGGGAATCCCAAGAGACCCAGTACTTC.

In regard to this clonotype: Possible read error: a much larger clone is one base away. The J gene is TRBJ1-3, the V gene TRBV9; no reliable D call. Per germline, CDR1 SGDLS and CDR2 YYNGEE. CDR3 size: 13 residues. V gave up 0 bases and J gave up 5 bases, with 6 bases separating them. In nucleotides, the CDR3 is TGTGCCAGCAGCGTAGAGATGAGAAACACCATATATTTT. Residues: CASSVEMRNTIYF. Combining the CDR3 with reference TRBV9 and TRBJ1-3 gives the whole variable domain DSGVTQTPKHLITATGQRVTLRCSPRSGDLSVYWYQQSLDQGLQFLIQYYNGEERAKGNILERFSAQQFPDLHSELNLSSLELGDSALYFCASSVEMRNTIYFGEGSWLTVV.

This clonotype was observed many times. The chain recombines TRBV20-1 with TRBJ2-4, with unresolved D. V lost 1 base to trimming and J lost 12 bases, with 10 bases between them. Per the germline V gene, CDR1 is DFQATT and CDR2 is SNEGSKA (reference sequence). The CDR3 consists of 11 residues. CDR3 DNA: TGCAGTGCTAGAGTGGCTGGAAGTCAGTACTTC. Encoded protein: CSARVAGSQYF.

On this clonotype itself: This could be a read error, since a much larger clone is one nucleotide away. The DNA for the CDR3 is TGTGTCAGCAGCATACTAGCGAGTGGGTACAATGAGCAGTTCTTC. Translation: CVSSILASGYNEQFF. The genes are TRBV7-9 and TRBJ2-1, with TRBD2 matching 7 bases. Per the germline V gene, CDR1 is SEHNR and CDR2 is FQNEAQ (reference sequence). CDR3 size: 15 residues.

V gene TRBV29-1 combines with J gene TRBJ1-1; D uncertain. The V and J ends lost 7 bases and 7 bases respectively, with 16 bases between them. The CDR3 contains 12 residues. Germline CDR1 is SQVTM and CDR2 is ANQGSEA. The CDR3 DNA follows: TGCAGCGGCTCGGAGGTGGGGATTGAAGCTTTCTTT. Its protein product is CSGSEVGIEAFF.

This clonotype was counted many times. The V call is TRBV10-3, the J call TRBJ2-1, with D uncertain. Trimming removed 7 bases from V and 4 bases from J, with 14 bases in between. The CDR3 extends over 14 amino acids. The germline V gene encodes CDR1 ENHRY and CDR2 SYGVKD. Written as DNA, the CDR3 is TGTGCCATCAATGATGAAGCTCGATACAATGAGCAGTTCTTC. This translates into CAINDEARYNEQFF.

This clonotype was seen repeatedly, ten times or more. V usage is TRBV27 and J usage is TRBJ1-2; TRBD1 matches 10 bases. The germline V gene encodes CDR1 MNHEY and CDR2 SMNVEV (reference sequence). After removal of 4 bases from V and 4 bases from J, the junction contained 9 bases not matched to a gene. There are 16 residues in the CDR3. As DNA, the CDR3 is TGTGCCAGCAGTTCTTACCGGGACAGGGGAGGCTATGGCTACACCTTC. This codes for CASSSYRDRGGYGYTF.

This clonotype was detected many times. V usage is TRBV14 and J usage is TRBJ2-6; TRBD1 or TRBD2 may be the D gene (5 bases each). This CDR3 contains 13 residues. Trimming removed 8 bases at V and 0 bases at J, with 5 bases between. Germline V lookup: CDR1 SGHDN, CDR2 FVKESK. CDR3 nucleotides: TGTGCCAGCGGGACCTCTGGGGCCAACGTCCTGACTTTC. Protein: CASGTSGANVLTF.

The chain couples TRBV10-3 to TRBJ2-3, with D perhaps matching TRBD2 (6 bases). The CDR3 has 15 amino acids. The germline V gene encodes CDR1 ENHRY and CDR2 SYGVKD. Deletions cut 10 bases from V and 2 bases from J, with 19 bases between. CDR3 nucleotide sequence: TGTGCCACCTACGATAGCGGACTGATCACAGATACGCAGTATTTT. This encodes CATYDSGLITDTQYF.

V is TRBV12-3 or TRBV12-4 and J is TRBJ2-3; weak D call: TRBD2 (6 bases). V was shortened by 7 bases and J by 0 bases, with 20 bases between the two germline ends. The CDR3 spans 17 residues. CDR3 nucleotide sequence: TGTGCCAGCATCACGGACGGGTGGGGGACTAGCACAGATACGCAGTATTTT. It encodes CASITDGWGTSTDTQYF.

This clonotype was recorded at least ten times. The genes are TRBV28 and TRBJ2-2; D is possibly TRBD2 (5 bases). The V end lost 4 bases, the J end lost 5 bases, and 14 bases lay between the germline ends. Germline V CDR1 and CDR2: MDHEN, SYDVKM. The CDR3 loop spans 15 amino acids. The CDR3 region is CASSSRAGGTGELFF. CDR3 in DNA: TGTGCCAGCAGTTCCCGGGCTGGAGGTACCGGGGAGCTGTTTTTT.

This clonotype showed up many times. Likely a read error: the CDR3 ends without its conserved phenylalanine or tryptophan. No DNA is shown, since the ends of the CDR3 on it are uncertain; the CDR3 is the one TCRdb lists. The V gene is TRBV6-1, the J gene TRBJ1-2; the table calls TRBD1, which could not be checked here. A total of 11 residues make up the CDR3, ends included. The germline V gene has CDR1 MNHNS and CDR2 SASEGT. The CDR3 region is CASSDTQGWLV.